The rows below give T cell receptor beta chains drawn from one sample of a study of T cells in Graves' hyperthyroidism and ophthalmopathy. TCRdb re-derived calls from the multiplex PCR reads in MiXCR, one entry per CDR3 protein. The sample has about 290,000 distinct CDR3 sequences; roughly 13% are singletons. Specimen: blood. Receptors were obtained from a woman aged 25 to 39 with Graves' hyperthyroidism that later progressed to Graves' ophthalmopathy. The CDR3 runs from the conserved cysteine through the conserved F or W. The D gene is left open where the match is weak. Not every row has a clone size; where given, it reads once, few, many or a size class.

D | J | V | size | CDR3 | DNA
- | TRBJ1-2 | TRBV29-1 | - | CSVDQTGPDGYTF | TGCAGCGTTGATCAGACAGGCCCTGACGGCTACACCTTC
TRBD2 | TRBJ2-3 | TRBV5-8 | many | CASRDGTSDRDTQYF | TGTGCCAGCAGGGACGGGACTAGCGATAGAGATACGCAGTATTTT
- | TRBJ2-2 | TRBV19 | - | CASSWGITNTGELFF | TGTGCCAGTAGTTGGGGCATTACGAACACCGGGGAGCTGTTTTTT
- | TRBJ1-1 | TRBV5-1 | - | CASSLAAGEATEAFF | TGCGCCAGCAGCTTGGCGGCAGGGGAGGCCACTGAAGCTTTCTTT
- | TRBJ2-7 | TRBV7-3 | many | CASSLELPGHPSYEQYF | TGTGCCAGCAGCTTAGAGTTGCCGGGACATCCCTCCTACGAGCAGTACTTC
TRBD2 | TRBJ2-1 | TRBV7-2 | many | CASSSTSGYYNEQFF | TGTGCCAGCAGCTCGACTAGCGGGTACTACAATGAGCAGTTCTTC
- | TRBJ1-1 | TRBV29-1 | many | CSVLPGITEAFF | TGCAGCGTTTTGCCAGGGATAACTGAAGCTTTCTTT
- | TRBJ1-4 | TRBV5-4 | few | CASSLSIPGRATNEKLFF | TGTGCCAGCAGCTTGAGTATTCCGGGGAGGGCAACTAATGAAAAACTGTTTTTT
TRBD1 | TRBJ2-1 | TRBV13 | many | CASSLGQGPNEQFF | TGTGCCAGCAGCTTGGGACAGGGTCCCAATGAGCAGTTCTTC
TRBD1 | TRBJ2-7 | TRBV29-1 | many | CSAKTGGYEQYF | TGCAGCGCGAAAACAGGGGGGTACGAGCAGTACTTC
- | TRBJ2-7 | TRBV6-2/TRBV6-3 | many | CASSYYRGYEQYF | TGTGCCAGCAGTTACTACCGGGGTTACGAGCAGTACTTC
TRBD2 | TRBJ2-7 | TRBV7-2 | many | CASSLAGVVYEQYF | TGTGCCAGCAGCTTGGCGGGAGTAGTCTACGAGCAGTACTTC
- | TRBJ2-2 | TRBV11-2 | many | CASSQGRGRTTLNTGELFF | TGTGCCAGCAGCCAGGGGAGGGGGCGGACCACTCTCAACACCGGGGAGCTGTTTTTT
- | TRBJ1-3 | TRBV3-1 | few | CASSQDELSGAVSGNTIYF | TGTGCCAGCAGCCAAGACGAACTCTCGGGGGCTGTTAGTGGAAACACCATATATTTT
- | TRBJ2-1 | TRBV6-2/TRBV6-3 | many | CASTSVGETENNEQFF | TGTGCCAGCACCTCAGTCGGGGAGACAGAAAACAATGAGCAGTTCTTC
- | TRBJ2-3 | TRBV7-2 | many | CASSLAGGTTDTQYF | TGTGCCAGCAGCTTAGCAGGGGGGACCACAGATACGCAGTATTTT
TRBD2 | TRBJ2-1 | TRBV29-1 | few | CSVSGGTYNEQFF | TGCAGCGTTTCGGGGGGGACCTACAATGAGCAGTTCTTC
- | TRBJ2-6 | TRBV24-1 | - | CATGSGVKSGANVLTF | TGTGCCACCGGATCGGGGGTTAAGTCTGGGGCCAACGTCCTGACTTTC
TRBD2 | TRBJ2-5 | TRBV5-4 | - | CASSLAGVEETQYF | TGTGCCAGCAGCTTAGCGGGAGTTGAGGAGACCCAGTACTTC
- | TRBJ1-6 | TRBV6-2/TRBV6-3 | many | CASVSGPSINNSPLHF | TGTGCCAGCGTCTCAGGACCGTCGATTAATAATTCACCCCTCCACTTT
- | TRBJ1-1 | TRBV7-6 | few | CASSFVEGNTEAFF | TGTGCCAGCAGCTTTGTGGAGGGGAACACTGAAGCTTTCTTT
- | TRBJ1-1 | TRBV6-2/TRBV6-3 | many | CASSYSESPNTEAFF | TGTGCCAGCAGTTACTCGGAGAGTCCGAACACTGAAGCTTTCTTT
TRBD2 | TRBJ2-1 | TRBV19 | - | CASSIGAGVNEQFF | TGTGCCAGTAGTATCGGAGCGGGAGTAAATGAGCAGTTCTTC
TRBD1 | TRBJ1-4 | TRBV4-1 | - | CASSQGQGVTNEKLFF | TGCGCCAGCAGTCAGGGACAGGGTGTAACTAATGAAAAACTGTTTTTT
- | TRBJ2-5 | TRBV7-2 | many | CASSYRRGHQETQYF | TGTGCCAGCAGCTACCGGAGGGGGCACCAAGAGACCCAGTACTTC
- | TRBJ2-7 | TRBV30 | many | CAWSRGRLGYEQYF | TGTGCCTGGAGCAGGGGCAGATTGGGGTACGAGCAGTACTTC
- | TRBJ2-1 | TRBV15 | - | CATSRDRDYNEQFF | TGTGCCACCAGCAGAGATCGTGACTACAATGAGCAGTTCTTC
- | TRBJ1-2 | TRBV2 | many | CASRALMGLNYGYTF | TGTGCCAGCAGGGCCTTGATGGGTCTGAACTATGGCTACACCTTC
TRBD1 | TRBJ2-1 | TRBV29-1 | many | CSARGQGNYNEQFF | TGCAGCGCCAGGGGACAGGGGAACTACAATGAGCAGTTCTTC
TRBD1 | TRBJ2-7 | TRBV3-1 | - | CASSRGTGGYEQYF | TGTGCCAGCAGCCGAGGGACAGGGGGCTACGAGCAGTACTTC
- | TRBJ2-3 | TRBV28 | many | CASSPWGLGTDTQYF | TGTGCCAGCAGTCCCTGGGGGTTGGGCACAGATACGCAGTATTTT
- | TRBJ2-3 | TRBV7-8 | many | CASSPLSGTQYF | TGTGCCAGCAGCCCTCTCTCGGGTACGCAGTATTTT
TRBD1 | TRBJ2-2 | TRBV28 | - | CASSRTGDHPGLFF | TGTGCCAGCAGCCGGACAGGGGATCACCCAGGGCTGTTTTTT
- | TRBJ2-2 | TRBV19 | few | CASRGEGELFF | TGTGCCAGTAGAGGAGAAGGGGAGCTGTTTTTT
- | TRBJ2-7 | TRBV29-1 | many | CSVGQLNSYEQYF | TGCAGCGTTGGACAGTTGAACTCCTACGAGCAGTACTTC
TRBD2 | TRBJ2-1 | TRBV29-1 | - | CSAWWEGTDEQFF | TGCAGCGCATGGTGGGAGGGCACCGATGAGCAGTTCTTC
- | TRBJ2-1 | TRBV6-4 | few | CASSLLAFEGEQFF | TGTGCCAGCAGTCTGCTAGCGTTTGAGGGTGAGCAGTTCTTC
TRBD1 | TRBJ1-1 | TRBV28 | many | CASRPQQGANTEAFF | TGTGCCAGCAGGCCCCAACAGGGGGCTAACACTGAAGCTTTCTTT
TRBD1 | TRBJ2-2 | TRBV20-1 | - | CSARGRDRGNTGELFF | TGCAGTGCTAGGGGACGGGACAGGGGCAACACCGGGGAGCTGTTTTTT
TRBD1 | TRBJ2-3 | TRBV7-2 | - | CASSLVPGQGNTDTQYF | TGTGCCAGCAGCTTAGTCCCGGGACAGGGAAACACAGATACGCAGTATTTT
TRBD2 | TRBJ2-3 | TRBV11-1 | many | CASSLLTSGTDTQYF | TGTGCCAGCAGCTTGTTGACTAGCGGGACAGATACGCAGTATTTT
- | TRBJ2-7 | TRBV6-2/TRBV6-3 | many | CASSYGEFENQPYEQYF | TGTGCCAGCAGTTACGGGGAATTCGAAAACCAGCCCTACGAGCAGTACTTC
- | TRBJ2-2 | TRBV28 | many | CASRPGSNTGELFF | TGTGCCAGCAGACCGGGAAGCAACACCGGGGAGCTGTTTTTT
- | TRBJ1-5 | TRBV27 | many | CASSLSFNQPQHF | TGTGCCAGCAGTTTAAGCTTTAATCAGCCCCAGCATTTT
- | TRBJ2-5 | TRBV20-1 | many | CSAPAWKTDVGETQYF | TGCAGTGCTCCCGCGTGGAAGACAGATGTCGGAGAGACCCAGTACTTC
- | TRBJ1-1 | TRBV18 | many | CASSIQGYTEAFF | TGTGCCAGCTCCATACAGGGTTATACTGAAGCTTTCTTT
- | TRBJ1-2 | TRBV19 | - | CASSEGGAPYGYTF | TGTGCCAGTAGCGAAGGGGGGGCCCCCTATGGCTACACCTTC